The entry that follows covers one T cell receptor beta chain sequence. No alpha-beta pairing information exists for these sequences. Produced via immunoSEQ multiplex PCR; TCRdb's table is partial and in-frame only. Of 85,000 to 90,000 clones listed, approximately 91% are singletons. The source of the sample is a study of T cells in tuberculosis. General study findings and limits: Some low-affinity tetramer-binding T cells may be absent from this sample.

Sorting used thawed, overnight-rested PBMC stained with anti-CD3, a viability dye and GMM-loaded CD1B tetramer. The lipid loaded on the CD1B tetramers was C32 glucose monomycolate from Rhodococcus equi. Tetramer-negative cells, 75,000 to 100,000 per donor, were also sorted. CDR3 size: 16 residues. Germline loops: CDR1 MNHNY, CDR2 SVGAGI (reference sequence). J lost 1 base, V lost 2 bases, and 6 bases had no gene match. The sequence derives from an adult woman with latent tuberculosis. The sequencing sample was made of CD1b-GMM tetramer-negative cells sorted from PBMCs. The V gene is TRBV6-6, the J gene TRBJ2-5; 8 positions match TRBD2. The CDR3 loop is CASSYPQRGIQETQYF. CDR3 in DNA: TGTGCCAGCAGTTACCCGCAGCGGGGGATCCAAGAGACCCAGTACTTC.